The TCR beta chain described here comes from a study of untreated major depressive disorder. Germline V gene sequence: CDR1 MDHEN, CDR2 SYDVKM. The CDR3 spans 14 residues. V gave up 6 bases and J gave up 5 bases; unmatched junction bases: 9. Produced via immunoSEQ multiplex PCR; TCRdb's table is partial and in-frame only. The sample lists tens of thousands of clones; under 90% were seen once. Sequencing was carried out using CD4+ T cells from PBMCs. The sequence came from a woman aged 40-49 years in good health. This chain uses TRBV28 with TRBJ1-2, with 7 positions matching TRBD1. The CDR3 DNA sequence: TGTGCCAGCAGCCGAGGGACAGTTACGTATGGCTACACCTTC. Translating gives CASSRGTVTYGYTF.